This TCR beta chain was sequenced in a study of T cell responses to AZD1222 COVID-19 vaccine. Study-wide background: Investigators merged groups given second doses at roughly 4 or roughly 12 weeks.

The V gene's germline CDR1 is LNHDA and CDR2 SQIVND (reference sequence). Trimming took 4 bases from V and 3 from J, leaving 15 bases between them. The CDR3 contains 15 residues. As to this clone: The antigen remains unidentified.

The method was immunoSEQ multiplex PCR; TCRdb's version includes in-frame clones alone and lacks a portion of them. Here the sample spans some 170,000 clones, approximately 90% being singletons. Study observations and caveats: Baseline serostatus was positive in only six AZD1222 recipients. Donors skewed white British and female; clonal diversity was possibly underestimated.

The chain has TRBV19 and TRBJ1-2; unclear D gene. Sequenced here: peripheral blood, sampled on day 0 of AZD1222 vaccination. The sequence was collected from an adult in good health. The CDR3 loop is CASSSAGSAYYGYTF. Here the CDR3 DNA reads TGTGCCAGTAGTAGCGCAGGATCGGCGTACTATGGCTACACCTTC.